The rows below give T cell receptor beta chains drawn from one sample of a study of blood T cell repertoires in COVID-19. The method was immunoSEQ multiplex PCR; TCRdb's version includes in-frame clones alone and lacks a portion of them. This sample carries over 85,000 clones, around 89% of them seen once, and the ten largest clones take about 3.5%. The specimen was peripheral blood. These receptors all come from a woman aged 45-65 years with acute or convalescent COVID-19. Both conserved end residues are part of each CDR3. D genes are given only for firm matches. Where a row states a size, it is once, few, many or the class of an expanded clone; other rows omit it.

- | - | TRBJ2-7 | TRBV28 | TGTGCCAGCACCCCCGGAGGACTAAGAAAGGGCGCGCAGTACTTC | CASTPGGLRKGAQYF
- | TRBD2 | TRBJ2-1 | TRBV29-1 | TGCAGCGTTGAGAGTGGTCTAGCGGCTGAGCAGTTCTTC | CSVESGLAAEQFF
once | TRBD2 | TRBJ2-1 | TRBV3-1/TRBV3-2 | TGTGCCAGCAGCCAAGATCCGGGACTAGCGAGGTCCGGGAGCTCCTACAATGAGCAGTTCTTC | CASSQDPGLARSGSSYNEQFF
- | - | TRBJ2-4 | TRBV11-2 | TGTGCCAGCAGCTTCGGGGTTGTGAGAAACATTCAGTACTTC | CASSFGVVRNIQYF
- | - | TRBJ2-2 | TRBV5-4 | TGTGCCAGCAGCTTGGCCGGGCGGGTTAACACCGGGGAGCTGTTTTTT | CASSLAGRVNTGELFF
- | TRBD2 | TRBJ2-2 | TRBV30 | TGTGCCTGGAGACGACTAGCGGGAGGGCCCGGGGAGCTGTTTTTT | CAWRRLAGGPGELFF
- | TRBD2 | TRBJ2-7 | TRBV5-1 | TGCGCCAGCAGCTTGGTTGGGGGAGTGGGAGGGCCCTACGAGCAGTACTTC | CASSLVGGVGGPYEQYF
- | TRBD1 | TRBJ1-1 | TRBV6-6 | TGTGCCAGCAGTCTACAGGGGGCGACTGAAGCTTTCTTT | CASSLQGATEAFF
- | TRBD2 | TRBJ2-2 | TRBV5-1 | TGCGCCAGCAGCCCCGGGACTAGCGGGAGTCGAACCGGGGAGCTGTTTTTT | CASSPGTSGSRTGELFF
- | - | TRBJ2-3 | TRBV9 | TGTGCCAGCAGCGTAGATCGGCCGGCACTAACAGATACGCAGTATTTT | CASSVDRPALTDTQYF
- | - | TRBJ1-6 | TRBV28 | TGTGCCAGCAGTTTTAACAGGTGGGGTGGTAATTCACCCCTCCACTTT | CASSFNRWGGNSPLHF
once | TRBD1 | TRBJ2-5 | TRBV5-1 | TGCGCCAGCAGCACCCAAACAGGGGGCCTGGAGACCCAGTACTTC | CASSTQTGGLETQYF
- | - | TRBJ2-7 | TRBV15 | TGTGCCACCAGCTCAACTCGGAGCTCCTACGAGCAGTACTTC | CATSSTRSSYEQYF
- | TRBD1 | TRBJ1-3 | TRBV25-1 | TGTGCCAGCAGTGAACCAGGGACAGGTGGAAACACCATATATTTT | CASSEPGTGGNTIYF
- | TRBD1 | TRBJ2-5 | TRBV24-1 | TGTGCCACCACGGGGCTGGGGACAGGACAACAAGAGACCCAGTACTTC | CATTGLGTGQQETQYF
- | TRBD2 | TRBJ2-2 | TRBV27 | TGTGCCAGCACCCCGTGGGTAGCGGGAGGGCCGGGCACCGGGGAGCTGTTTTTT | CASTPWVAGGPGTGELFF
- | TRBD2 | TRBJ2-1 | TRBV11-3 | TGTGCCAGCAGCTGGGGGGGTGGCGGGATAAATGAGCAGTTCTTC | CASSWGGGGINEQFF
- | TRBD1 | TRBJ1-6 | TRBV15 | TGTGCCACCAGCGGACAGGGGGCGGGTAATTCACCCCTCCACTTT | CATSGQGAGNSPLHF
- | TRBD1 | TRBJ2-1 | TRBV27 | TGTGCCAGCAGTTGGGAGCCGGGACAGAAAATCTACAATGAGCAGTTCTTC | CASSWEPGQKIYNEQFF
- | TRBD1 | TRBJ2-6 | TRBV2 | TGTGCCAGCAGGGCGACAGGGGGCTCTGGGGCCAACGTCCTGACTTTC | CASRATGGSGANVLTF